This T cell receptor (beta chain) emerged from a study of CD8 T cells in ankylosing spondylitis. TCRdb processed the 5' RACE reads anew with MiXCR; each CDR3 protein has one entry. Of a few hundred thousand distinct CDR3 sequences listed, about 24% are singletons. Ten or more counts support this clonotype. The CDR3 has 13 residues. The V end lost 1 base, the J end lost 10 bases, and 11 bases lay between the germline ends. V usage is TRBV12-3 or TRBV12-4 and J usage is TRBJ2-1; D unclear. Sequencing input: blood, either unsorted or a sorted T cell fraction (not recorded which). This receptor was taken from a male donor with ankylosing spondylitis or in good health (not recorded which). Here the CDR3 DNA reads TGTGCCAGCAGTTTAGGGCAGGCCGACGAGCAGTTCTTC. Amino acids: CASSLGQADEQFF.